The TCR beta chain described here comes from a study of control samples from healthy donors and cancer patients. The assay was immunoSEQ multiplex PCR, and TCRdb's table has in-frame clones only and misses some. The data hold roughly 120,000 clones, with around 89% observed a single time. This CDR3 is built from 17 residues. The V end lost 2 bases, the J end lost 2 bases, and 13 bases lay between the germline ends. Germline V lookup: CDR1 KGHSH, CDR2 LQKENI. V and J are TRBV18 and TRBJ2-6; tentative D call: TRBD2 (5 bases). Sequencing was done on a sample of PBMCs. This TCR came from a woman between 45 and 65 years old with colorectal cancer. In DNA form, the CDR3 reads TGTGCCAGCTCACCAACCGGGGATGGCACTGGGGCCAACGTCCTGACTTTC. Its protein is CASSPTGDGTGANVLTF.